These T cell receptor beta chains were read from a single sample in a study of breast tumors, draining lymph nodes, adjacent tissues. TCRdb reprocessed the multiplex PCR reads via MiXCR and lists one record per CDR3 protein. In the table there are approximately 210,000 distinct CDR3 sequences, under 40% of which are singletons. Sequencing used axillary lymph node tissue. The receptors were sampled from a female donor with breast cancer. Some clones in this sample may be carry-over from other donors' samples. CDR3s include the opening cysteine and the closing phenylalanine or tryptophan. D genes are given only for firm matches. Only some rows state a clone size, as once, few, many or a class for expanded clones.

D gene: TRBD1
clone size: many
CDR3 length: 14
J gene: TRBJ2-3
V gene: TRBV6-1
CDR3 protein: CATETGISTDTQYF
CDR3 DNA: TGTGCCACGGAGACAGGGATTAGCACAGATACGCAGTATTTT

D gene: NA
clone size: many
CDR3 length: 16
J gene: TRBJ2-3
V gene: TRBV5-8
CDR3 protein: CASSTGTLRSTDTQYF
CDR3 DNA: TGTGCCAGCAGCACAGGGACTTTACGTAGCACAGATACGCAGTATTTT

D gene: NA
clone size: many
CDR3 length: 15
J gene: TRBJ1-2
V gene: TRBV19
CDR3 protein: CASSIGGGLNYGYTF
CDR3 DNA: TGTGCCAGTAGTATAGGCGGGGGGCTGAACTATGGCTACACCTTC

D gene: TRBD1
clone size: many
CDR3 length: 13
J gene: TRBJ1-3
V gene: TRBV29-1
CDR3 protein: CSVSRQGVDTIYF
CDR3 DNA: TGCAGCGTCTCAAGACAGGGGGTGGACACCATATATTTT

D gene: TRBD2
clone size: many
CDR3 length: 14
J gene: TRBJ2-5
V gene: TRBV11-3
CDR3 protein: CASTLAGWQETQYF
CDR3 DNA: TGTGCCAGCACCCTAGCGGGTTGGCAAGAGACCCAGTACTTC

D gene: NA
clone size: NA
CDR3 length: 14
J gene: TRBJ1-4
V gene: TRBV3-1
CDR3 protein: CASSEWTRGEKLFF
CDR3 DNA: TGTGCCAGCAGCGAATGGACTAGAGGGGAAAAACTGTTTTTT

D gene: NA
clone size: many
CDR3 length: 15
J gene: TRBJ2-5
V gene: TRBV7-2
CDR3 protein: CASSPEPGSIETQHF
CDR3 DNA: TGTGCCAGCAGCCCGGAGCCGGGCTCCATAGAGACCCAGCACTTC

D gene: NA
clone size: many
CDR3 length: 11
J gene: TRBJ2-2
V gene: TRBV7-2
CDR3 protein: CASSLLGELFF
CDR3 DNA: TGTGCCAGCAGCCTTCTCGGGGAGCTGTTTTTT

D gene: TRBD1
clone size: many
CDR3 length: 15
J gene: TRBJ2-6
V gene: TRBV29-1
CDR3 protein: CSIGTGSTGANVLTF
CDR3 DNA: TGCAGCATCGGGACAGGGAGTACTGGGGCCAACGTCCTGACTTTC

D gene: NA
clone size: many
CDR3 length: 12
J gene: TRBJ1-2
V gene: TRBV2
CDR3 protein: CASSDDSYGYTF
CDR3 DNA: TGTGCCAGCAGTGACGACAGCTATGGCTACACCTTC

D gene: TRBD2
clone size: NA
CDR3 length: 15
J gene: TRBJ2-5
V gene: TRBV20-1
CDR3 protein: CSAKPTGTSQETQYF
CDR3 DNA: TGCAGTGCTAAACCAACCGGGACTAGTCAAGAGACCCAGTACTTC

D gene: NA
clone size: NA
CDR3 length: 13
J gene: TRBJ2-1
V gene: TRBV5-1
CDR3 protein: CASSSWGFNDQFF
CDR3 DNA: TGCGCCAGCAGCTCCTGGGGCTTCAATGACCAGTTCTTC

D gene: TRBD2
clone size: few
CDR3 length: 17
J gene: TRBJ2-5
V gene: TRBV5-1
CDR3 protein: CASTPEGQREGQETQYF
CDR3 DNA: TGCGCCAGCACCCCGGAGGGCCAGCGGGAGGGCCAAGAGACCCAGTACTTC

D gene: NA
clone size: NA
CDR3 length: 13
J gene: TRBJ2-5
V gene: TRBV11-2
CDR3 protein: CASSSPNQETQYF
CDR3 DNA: TGTGCCAGCAGCTCACCAAACCAAGAGACCCAGTACTTC

D gene: TRBD1
clone size: few
CDR3 length: 16
J gene: TRBJ1-5
V gene: TRBV24-1
CDR3 protein: CATRAGQGNSNQPQHF
CDR3 DNA: TGTGCCACCAGGGCCGGACAGGGAAATAGCAATCAGCCCCAGCATTTT

D gene: TRBD2
clone size: NA
CDR3 length: 16
J gene: TRBJ2-1
V gene: TRBV19
CDR3 protein: CASSAGSGRAGNEQFF
CDR3 DNA: TGTGCCAGTAGTGCCGGTAGCGGGAGGGCTGGGAATGAGCAGTTCTTC

D gene: NA
clone size: few
CDR3 length: 16
J gene: TRBJ2-2
V gene: TRBV5-6
CDR3 protein: CASSLRTVLNTGELFF
CDR3 DNA: TGTGCCAGCAGCCTGCGGACAGTCCTGAACACCGGGGAGCTGTTTTTT

D gene: NA
clone size: many
CDR3 length: 13
J gene: TRBJ1-2
V gene: TRBV7-9
CDR3 protein: CASSLEGVYGYTF
CDR3 DNA: TGTGCCAGCAGCTTAGAGGGGGTGTATGGCTACACCTTC

D gene: NA
clone size: few
CDR3 length: 15
J gene: TRBJ2-7
V gene: TRBV5-5
CDR3 protein: CASSPRAGSIYEQYF
CDR3 DNA: TGTGCCAGCAGCCCTCGGGCAGGGAGTATATACGAGCAGTACTTC

D gene: NA
clone size: NA
CDR3 length: 13
J gene: TRBJ2-7
V gene: TRBV7-2
CDR3 protein: CASTFGTYVEQYF
CDR3 DNA: TGTGCCAGCACCTTCGGGACTTACGTCGAGCAGTACTTC

D gene: TRBD2
clone size: NA
CDR3 length: 17
J gene: TRBJ2-5
V gene: TRBV7-2
CDR3 protein: CASSLESGGDGTDPQYF
CDR3 DNA: TGTGCCAGCAGCTTAGAGAGCGGGGGGGACGGCACAGATCCGCAGTACTTC

D gene: TRBD1
clone size: NA
CDR3 length: 20
J gene: TRBJ1-6
V gene: TRBV6-6
CDR3 protein: CASSHSGHRGRSFYNSPLHF
CDR3 DNA: TGTGCCAGCAGTCACTCGGGTCACAGGGGCCGTAGCTTCTATAATTCACCCCTCCACTTT

D gene: TRBD2
clone size: many
CDR3 length: 16
J gene: TRBJ2-3
V gene: TRBV11-2
CDR3 protein: CASSSWTSGGVDTQYF
CDR3 DNA: TGTGCCAGCAGCTCTTGGACTAGCGGGGGTGTAGATACGCAGTATTTT

D gene: NA
clone size: many
CDR3 length: 13
J gene: TRBJ2-3
V gene: TRBV12-3/TRBV12-4
CDR3 protein: CASRLHGTDTQYF
CDR3 DNA: TGTGCCAGCAGGCTCCATGGCACAGATACGCAGTATTTT

D gene: TRBD1
clone size: many
CDR3 length: 13
J gene: TRBJ1-2
V gene: TRBV6-5
CDR3 protein: CASRSTGGYGYTF
CDR3 DNA: TGTGCCAGCAGATCTACAGGGGGCTATGGCTACACCTTC

D gene: NA
clone size: NA
CDR3 length: 15
J gene: TRBJ2-5
V gene: TRBV2
CDR3 protein: CASRRGRGNQETQYF
CDR3 DNA: TGTGCCAGCAGGAGAGGAAGGGGGAACCAAGAGACCCAGTACTTC

D gene: NA
clone size: many
CDR3 length: 13
J gene: TRBJ1-6
V gene: TRBV11-2
CDR3 protein: CASSPRDTSPLHF
CDR3 DNA: TGTGCCAGCAGCCCGAGGGACACTTCACCCCTCCACTTT